These T cell receptor beta chains were read from a single sample in a study of T cell repertoires in cytomegalovirus infection. The antigens of these receptors remain unknown. TCRdb independently ran MiXCR on the reads; one entry per CDR3 protein. This table holds approximately 1,000,000 distinct CDR3 sequences, less than 35% found once. Sample: cultured CD8+ T cells from PBMCs, taken from culture after CMV antigen stimulation. Receptors were obtained from a human donor in good health (CMV status not recorded). Some clones in this sample may be carry-over from other donors' samples. CDR3s include the opening cysteine and the closing phenylalanine or tryptophan. The D gene is left open where the match is weak. Size tells how often a clone was seen (once, few, many) or the class of an expanded clone, and some rows leave it out.

TRBV7-6	.	many	TRBJ1-2	TGTGCCAGCAGCGCCCCAGGGACGGCGCACCACGACTACACCTTC	CASSAPGTAHHDYTF
TRBV14	.	.	TRBJ1-4	TGTGCCAGCAGCCAATCAACAGGTCGTGAAAAACTGTTTTTT	CASSQSTGREKLFF
TRBV27	.	few	TRBJ1-3	TGTGCCAGCAGTTTATTACCCCTTAGTGGAAACACCATATATTTT	CASSLLPLSGNTIYF
TRBV6-2/TRBV6-3	.	few	TRBJ2-5	TGTGCCAGCAAAGGGGGAGCTTGGAGAACCCAGTACTTC	CASKGGAWRTQYF
TRBV4-1	.	once	TRBJ2-2	TGCGCCAGCAGCCAAGATCTTGGCATTCCCGGGGAGCTGTTTTTT	CASSQDLGIPGELFF
TRBV7-2	TRBD2	many	TRBJ2-2	TGTGCCAGCAGCTACTTTGCACTAGCGGGGGCCGGGGAGCTGTTTTTT	CASSYFALAGAGELFF
TRBV27	TRBD1	few	TRBJ2-7	TGTGCCAGCAGTTTCGGGACAGACTTAGAGCAGTACTTC	CASSFGTDLEQYF
TRBV6-8	.	.	TRBJ2-6	TGTGCCAGCAGTTACTCTTTCCGCGGCATGGTTGGGGCCAACGTCCTGACTTTC	CASSYSFRGMVGANVLTF
TRBV5-5	.	.	TRBJ2-6	TGTGCCAGCAGCTTGGTAACGGCGGGTGACTCTGGGGCCAACGTCCTGACTTTC	CASSLVTAGDSGANVLTF
TRBV2	.	few	TRBJ1-1	TGTGCCACGGTAGGGGGGAACACTGAAGCTTTCTTT	CATVGGNTEAFF
TRBV12-5	.	many	TRBJ2-5	TGTGCTAGTGGTTTAACCCAAGAGACCCAGTACTTC	CASGLTQETQYF
TRBV6-1	TRBD1	.	TRBJ1-1	TGTGCCAGCAGCCTACCGGGACAGGGTCAATTGTACGCTTTCTTT	CASSLPGQGQLYAFF
TRBV27	.	.	TRBJ2-5	TGTGCCAGCAGTAACGGGGGATCCCAGTACTTC	CASSNGGSQYF
TRBV4-1	TRBD1	few	TRBJ1-6	TGCGCCAGCAGCCAAGATGAGGCCAGGGGGGTCTATAATTCACCCCTCCACTTT	CASSQDEARGVYNSPLHF
TRBV5-1	.	.	TRBJ2-6	TGCGCCAGCAGCTTGGTCCCTCTATTGGATTCCGGGGCCAACGTCCTGACTTTC	CASSLVPLLDSGANVLTF
TRBV15	.	.	TRBJ1-5	TGTGCCACCAGCTCATCGGGGGGGCACCAGCATTTT	CATSSSGGHQHF
TRBV10-2	TRBD1	many	TRBJ2-1	TGCGCCACCGCGGACAGGGGGGCTGACAATGAGCAGTTCTTC	CATADRGADNEQFF
TRBV24-1	.	.	TRBJ2-3	TGTGCCACCAGTGTGGAACCTTCCTCTTCTAGCACAGATACGCAGTATTTT	CATSVEPSSSSTDTQYF
TRBV5-1	.	.	TRBJ1-1	TGCGCCAGCAGGGGATTGGACAGCGGACTGAACACTGAAGCTTTCTTT	CASRGLDSGLNTEAFF
TRBV7-2	.	many	TRBJ2-1	TGTGCCAGCAGCTTAGTAGGACCACAAAATGAGCAGTTCTTC	CASSLVGPQNEQFF
TRBV11-2	TRBD2	many	TRBJ2-3	TGTGCCAGCAGTCTAAGCGGGGGGGCCGGCACAGATACGCAGTATTTT	CASSLSGGAGTDTQYF
TRBV14	.	once	TRBJ2-2	TGTGCCAGCAGCCAAGAGTGGGGGAACACCGGGGAGCTGTTTTTT	CASSQEWGNTGELFF
TRBV11-2	.	.	TRBJ1-2	TGTGCCAGCAGCTTAGTTCCCGGACGGGCGGAGAACTATGGCTACACCTTC	CASSLVPGRAENYGYTF
TRBV27	.	few	TRBJ2-7	TGTGCCAGCAGTTTATCCGAAGGAGATATAGCTTACGAGCAGTACTTC	CASSLSEGDIAYEQYF
TRBV7-9	.	.	TRBJ2-2	TGTGCCAGCAGTTCTACCAGGACTACTACGAACACCGGGGAGCTGTTTTTT	CASSSTRTTTNTGELFF
TRBV27	.	many	TRBJ2-7	TGTGCCAGCAGTTTCAGTCAAGGGTCCCTTACCTACGAGCAGTACTTC	CASSFSQGSLTYEQYF
TRBV11-2	.	few	TRBJ1-4	TGTGCCAGCAGCTTAGCGGCCCGTGAAAAACTGTTTTTT	CASSLAAREKLFF
TRBV13	.	many	TRBJ2-1	TGTGCCAGCAGCCCCCCAGGGTATAACGACAATGAGCAGTTCTTC	CASSPPGYNDNEQFF
TRBV7-9	TRBD1	many	TRBJ1-1	TGTGCCAGCAGCTTATGGGACAGGGGATCCACTGAAGCTTTCTTT	CASSLWDRGSTEAFF
TRBV7-8	TRBD1	.	TRBJ1-1	TGTGCCAGCAGCTCCAGGGGGCAGAACACTGAAGCTTTCTTT	CASSSRGQNTEAFF
TRBV6-5	.	.	TRBJ1-1	TGTGTCAGCAGTAACACCCCCTTAGGCACTGAAGCTTTCTTT	CVSSNTPLGTEAFF
TRBV6-6	TRBD1	few	TRBJ1-1	TGTGCCAGCAGTCCTATTAGACAGGGGGCGCGGTCCAAGGACACTGAAGCTTTCTTT	CASSPIRQGARSKDTEAFF
TRBV12-3/TRBV12-4	.	.	TRBJ1-5	TGTGCCAGCAGTTCTATGATTTGGGGAATGGAACCCCAGCATTTT	CASSSMIWGMEPQHF
TRBV5-1	.	.	TRBJ2-7	TGCGCCAGCAGCTTGGACACTCTGACATCCTACGAGCAGTACTTC	CASSLDTLTSYEQYF
TRBV4-2	.	.	TRBJ2-1	TGTGCCAGCAGCCATAGGAGGGCGGGGGCCGATAATGAGCAGTTCTTC	CASSHRRAGADNEQFF
TRBV7-8	.	many	TRBJ1-2	TGTGCCAGCAGCAAACAGGGTGCAGGTGGCTACACCTTC	CASSKQGAGGYTF
TRBV6-1	TRBD1	many	TRBJ2-7	TGTGCCAGCAGTGAAGGGAGGCATACGCGGGACAGGTTATACGAGCAGTACTTC	CASSEGRHTRDRLYEQYF
TRBV6-5	.	.	TRBJ1-1	TGTGCCAGCAGTTACGGTGGAGTGGGGGAAGCTTTCTTT	CASSYGGVGEAFF
TRBV7-6	.	.	TRBJ1-5	TGTGCCAGCAGCCCCCAAACAGGGTTGGGCAATCAGCCCCAGCATTTT	CASSPQTGLGNQPQHF
TRBV4-2	TRBD1	few	TRBJ1-2	TGTGCCAGCAGCCAAAAGGGACAGGGGGAACTGCTCTATGGCTACACCTTC	CASSQKGQGELLYGYTF
TRBV15	.	.	TRBJ2-7	TGTGCCACCAGCAGAGATGAAGGCGGATCCTACGAGCAGTACTTC	CATSRDEGGSYEQYF